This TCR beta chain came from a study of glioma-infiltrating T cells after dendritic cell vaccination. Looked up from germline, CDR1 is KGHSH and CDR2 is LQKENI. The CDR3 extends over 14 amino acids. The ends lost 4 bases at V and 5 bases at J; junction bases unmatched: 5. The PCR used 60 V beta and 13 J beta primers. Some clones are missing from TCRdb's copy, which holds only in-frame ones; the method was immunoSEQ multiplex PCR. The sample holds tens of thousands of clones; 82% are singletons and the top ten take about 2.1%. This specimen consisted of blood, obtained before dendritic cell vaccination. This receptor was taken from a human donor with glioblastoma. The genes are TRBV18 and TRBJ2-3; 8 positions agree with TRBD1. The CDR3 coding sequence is TGTGCCAGCTCACGACTGACAGGGGAAGATACGCAGTATTTT. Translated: CASSRLTGEDTQYF.